This T cell receptor (beta chain) appears in the sequencing data of a study of cytomegalovirus exposure and HLA in healthy donors. Both 60 Vbeta primers and 13 Jbeta primers went into the PCR. Clones were read by immunoSEQ multiplex PCR, and TCRdb kept only the in-frame ones, dropping some. Of more than 140,000 clones listed, over 60% are singletons. The CDR3 extends over 16 amino acids. The V and J ends lost 3 bases and 5 bases respectively, with 16 bases between them. Germline V CDR1 and CDR2: MDHEN, SYDVKM. The sequence derives from a woman aged 25 to 45 in good health and CMV-seropositive. Sequences were obtained from PBMCs. V usage is TRBV28 and J usage is TRBJ2-2, with a tentative D call TRBD2 (7 bases). The CDR3 reads CASSLLGGGLTGELFF. The CDR3 bases are TGTGCCAGCAGTTTGCTGGGGGGGGGCCTTACCGGGGAGCTGTTTTTT.